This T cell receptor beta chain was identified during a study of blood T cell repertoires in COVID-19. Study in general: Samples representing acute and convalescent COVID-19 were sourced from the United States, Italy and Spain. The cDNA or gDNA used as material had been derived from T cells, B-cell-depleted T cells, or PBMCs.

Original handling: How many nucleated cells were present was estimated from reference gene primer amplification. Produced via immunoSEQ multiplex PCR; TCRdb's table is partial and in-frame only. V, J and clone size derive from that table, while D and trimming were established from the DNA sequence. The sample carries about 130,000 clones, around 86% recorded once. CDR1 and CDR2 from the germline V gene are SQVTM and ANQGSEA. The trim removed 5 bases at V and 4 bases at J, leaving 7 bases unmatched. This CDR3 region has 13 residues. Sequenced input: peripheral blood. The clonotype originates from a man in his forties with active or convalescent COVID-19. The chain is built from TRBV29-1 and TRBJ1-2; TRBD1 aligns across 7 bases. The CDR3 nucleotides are TGCAGCGTTCGCCGGGACAGAGGCTATGGCTACACCTTC. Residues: CSVRRDRGYGYTF.